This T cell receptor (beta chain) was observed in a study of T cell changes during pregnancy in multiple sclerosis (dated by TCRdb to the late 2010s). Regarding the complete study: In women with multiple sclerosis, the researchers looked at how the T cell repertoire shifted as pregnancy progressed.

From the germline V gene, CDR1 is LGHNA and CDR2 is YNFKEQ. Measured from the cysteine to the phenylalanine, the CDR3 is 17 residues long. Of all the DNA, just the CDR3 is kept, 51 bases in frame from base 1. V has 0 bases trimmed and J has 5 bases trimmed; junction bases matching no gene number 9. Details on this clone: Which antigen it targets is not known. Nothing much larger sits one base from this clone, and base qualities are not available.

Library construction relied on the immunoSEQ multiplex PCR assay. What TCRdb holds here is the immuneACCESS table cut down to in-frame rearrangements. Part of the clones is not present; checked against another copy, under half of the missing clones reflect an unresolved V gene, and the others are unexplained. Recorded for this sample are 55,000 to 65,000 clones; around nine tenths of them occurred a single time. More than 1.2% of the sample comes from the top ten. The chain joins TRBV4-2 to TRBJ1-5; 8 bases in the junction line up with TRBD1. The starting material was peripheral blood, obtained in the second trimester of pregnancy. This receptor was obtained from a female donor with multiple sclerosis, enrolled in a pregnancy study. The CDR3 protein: CASSQEVWTGTYQPQHF. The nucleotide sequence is TGTGCCAGCAGCCAAGAGGTTTGGACAGGGACGTATCAGCCCCAGCATTTT.